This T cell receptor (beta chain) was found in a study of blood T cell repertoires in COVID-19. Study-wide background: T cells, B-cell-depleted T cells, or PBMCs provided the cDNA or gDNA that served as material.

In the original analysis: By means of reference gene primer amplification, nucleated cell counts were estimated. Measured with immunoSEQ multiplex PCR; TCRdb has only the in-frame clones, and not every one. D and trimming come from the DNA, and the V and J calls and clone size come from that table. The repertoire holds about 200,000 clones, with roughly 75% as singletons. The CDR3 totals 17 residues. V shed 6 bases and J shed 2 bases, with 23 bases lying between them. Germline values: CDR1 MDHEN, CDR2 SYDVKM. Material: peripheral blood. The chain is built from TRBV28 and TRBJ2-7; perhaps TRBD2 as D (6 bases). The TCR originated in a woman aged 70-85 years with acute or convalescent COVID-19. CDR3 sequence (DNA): TGTGCCAGCAGGAACTGGCGATCTCGGGAGCAGGCCTACGAGCAGTACTTC. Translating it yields CASRNWRSREQAYEQYF. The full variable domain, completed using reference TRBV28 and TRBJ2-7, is DVKVTQSSRYLVKRTGEKVFLECVQDMDHENMFWYRQDPGLGLRLIYFSYDVKMKEKGDIPEGYSVSREKKERFSLILESASTNQTSMYLCASRNWRSREQAYEQYFGPGTRLTVT.